Detailed here is one TCR beta chain. Its target is not known. Germline lookup yields CDR1 MNHNY and CDR2 SVGAGI (reference sequence). The CDR3 has 16 amino acids. With 0 bases removed from V and 6 bases from J, the gap between germline ends came to 17 bases. The sample belongs to a study of shared clonotypes between healthy human individuals. Study outcomes and limitations: Clonotypes which were not shared had lower generation probabilities than clonotypes that all four donors shared.

Method: immunoSEQ multiplex PCR; TCRdb's copy keeps in-frame clones and lacks some. This table holds around 1.4 million clones, 98% found once. The sequence was obtained from a young man in good health. Sequences were obtained from naive CD4+ T cells sorted from blood. Stated subset: CD45RA+ positively selected. The V and J genes are TRBV6-6 and TRBJ1-2; maybe TRBD1 (5 bases). The CDR3 DNA follows: TGTGCCAGCAGTTACTCGAAAGGGGCGCCCGGCAATGGCTACACCTTC. Amino acid sequence: CASSYSKGAPGNGYTF.